The clone carrying this T cell receptor (beta chain) was seen only once. TCRdb independently ran MiXCR on the RT-PCR reads; one entry per CDR3 protein. The data contain some 200,000 distinct CDR3 sequences, around 41% of them singletons. This sample is part of a study of patients and donors after allogeneic stem cell transplantation. Trimming cost V 2 bases and J 2 bases; bases outside gene matches: 9. Per germline, CDR1 SGDLS and CDR2 YYNGEE. The CDR3 is made up of 17 amino acids. Sequencing used blood, either unsorted or a sorted T cell fraction (not recorded which). This clonotype was sampled from a human donor who was either an allogeneic HSCT recipient or a stem cell or donor lymphocyte infusion donor (not recorded which). It is not recorded whose cells these are; they may come from a transplant donor. The chain couples TRBV9 to TRBJ2-3; 9 bases agree with TRBD2. The CDR3 DNA is TGTGCCAGCAGCGTGGGGCACGCGGGAGGGTTCACAGATACGCAGTATTTT. Translating gives CASSVGHAGGFTDTQYF.